A selection of T cell receptor beta chains follows, all from one sample in a study of OX40 agonist ivuxolimab in advanced cancers. Generated by immunoSEQ multiplex PCR, the TCRdb table keeps only in-frame clones and is missing some. Found here are roughly 32,000 clones, roughly four fifths of them singletons; the top ten hold about 19%. The sequencing used CD4+ or CD8+ T cells sorted from blood, collected in a trial of the OX40 agonist ivuxolimab. The receptors originated from an adult with an advanced solid tumor such as melanoma, head and neck, liver or kidney cancer. The CDR3 runs from the conserved cysteine through the conserved F or W. A D gene is named only where the DNA matches it firmly. Clone size appears in some rows only: once, few, many, or a class for an expanded clone.

abundance	d_gene	j_gene	v_gene	CDR3nt	CDR3aa
NA	NA	TRBJ2-2	TRBV9	TGTGCCAGCAGCCCCGCAGGGAACACCGGGGAGCTGTTTTTT	CASSPAGNTGELFF
NA	TRBD2	TRBJ2-1	TRBV4-1	TGCGCCAGCAGCCAAGATCCCCTAGCGGGAAATGAGCAGTTCTTC	CASSQDPLAGNEQFF
once	TRBD1	TRBJ1-2	TRBV6-1	TGTGCCAGCAGTGAAGCCGTGACAGGGGGCTATGGCTACACCTTC	CASSEAVTGGYGYTF
NA	TRBD1	TRBJ1-5	TRBV11-1	TGTGCCAGCAGCTTAATCAGGGGGCAGCCCCAGCATTTT	CASSLIRGQPQHF
NA	NA	TRBJ1-1	TRBV6-6	TGTGCCAGCAGTTACTCGGAGGGGAACACTGAAGCTTTCTTT	CASSYSEGNTEAFF
once	NA	TRBJ2-6	TRBV28	TGTGCCAGCAGTACCTTCTCTGGGGCCAACGTCCTGACTTTC	CASSTFSGANVLTF
NA	TRBD2	TRBJ2-2	TRBV6-1	TGTGCCAGCAGTGAAGCTGGTCTAGCGGGGGGGCGGTTTTTT	CASSEAGLAGGRFF
few	NA	TRBJ1-3	TRBV25-1	TGTGCCAGCAGTGACAGCCCTGGAAACACCATATATTTT	CASSDSPGNTIYF
NA	NA	TRBJ1-6	TRBV6-1	TGTGCCAGCAGTGAAGATTTACCCCTCCACTTT	CASSEDLPLHF
once	TRBD1	TRBJ1-1	TRBV7-9	TGTGCCAGCAGCCCAGGGGGCTCCACTGAAGCTTTCTTT	CASSPGGSTEAFF
NA	TRBD2	TRBJ2-3	TRBV7-9	TGTGCCAGCAGCTCGACTAGCGTAGATACGCAGTATTTT	CASSSTSVDTQYF
NA	TRBD2	TRBJ2-1	TRBV30	TGTGCCTGGAGTGTAGCGGGGGCGGAAGTGGATGAGCAGTTCTTC	CAWSVAGAEVDEQFF
NA	NA	TRBJ2-7	TRBV30	TGTGCCTGGTACCCGGACAGCAATCTCTACGAGCAGTACTTC	CAWYPDSNLYEQYF
NA	NA	TRBJ2-3	TRBV7-9	TGTGCCAGCAGTTTCGGACCGACTGCTGGTACGCAGTATTTT	CASSFGPTAGTQYF
NA	NA	TRBJ2-7	TRBV4-1	TGCGCCAGCAGCCAAGTTTTATCGGGTTGGGACTACGAGCAGTACTTC	CASSQVLSGWDYEQYF
NA	NA	TRBJ2-5	TRBV19	TGTGCCAGTAGTATAACTAGGGGGGAGACCCAGTACTTC	CASSITRGETQYF
NA	NA	TRBJ1-4	TRBV9	TGTGCCAGCAGCGCCACAACAGGGTCTGAAAAACTGTTTTTT	CASSATTGSEKLFF